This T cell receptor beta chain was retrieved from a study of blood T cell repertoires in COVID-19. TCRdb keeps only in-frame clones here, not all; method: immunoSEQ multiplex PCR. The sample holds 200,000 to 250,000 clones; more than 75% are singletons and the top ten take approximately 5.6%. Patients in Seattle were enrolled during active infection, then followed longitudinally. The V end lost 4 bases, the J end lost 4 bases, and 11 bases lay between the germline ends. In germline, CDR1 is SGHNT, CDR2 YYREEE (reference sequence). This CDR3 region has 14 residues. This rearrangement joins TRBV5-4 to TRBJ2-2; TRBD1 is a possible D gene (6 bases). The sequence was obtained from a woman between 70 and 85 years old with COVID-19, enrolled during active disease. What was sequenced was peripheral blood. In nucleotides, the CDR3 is TGTGCCAGCAGCGTGACAGGTCCCACCGGGGAGCTGTTTTTT. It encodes CASSVTGPTGELFF.